These 4 T cell receptor beta chains were all obtained from the same sample, sequenced in a study of T-cell memory formation after mild COVID-19. TCRdb re-analysed the 5' RACE reads in MiXCR, keeping a single row per CDR3 protein. The sample holds around 55,000 distinct CDR3 sequences, 9% to 9.5% seen once. What was sequenced was PBMCs or a T cell subset sorted from them (not recorded which). These receptors all stem from a man aged 18 to 35 who had mild COVID-19 (a few samples of this study predate the infection). Cell type and time point are not known.

The rearrangement uses TRBV29-1 and TRBJ2-5, with TRBD1 matching 8 bases. This CDR3 has 14 residues. Trimming took 7 bases from V and 5 from J; bases not matched to a gene: 12. Germline V gene sequence: CDR1 SQVTM, CDR2 ANQGSEA. This CDR3 reads CSGRTGTALETQYF. For the CDR3, the DNA is TGCAGCGGGCGGACAGGGACCGCCCTGGAGACCCAGTACTTC.

This clonotype was detected a few times. The rearrangement links TRBV7-2 to TRBJ2-2; TRBD1 matches 8 bases. V dropped 4 bases and J dropped 6; count of bases not matched to a gene: 7. Germline assignment: CDR1 SGHTA and CDR2 FQGNSA. This CDR3 is built from 15 residues. The CDR3 here is CASSSVGQGSGELFF. CDR3 nucleotides: TGTGCCAGCAGCTCCGTAGGACAGGGCTCCGGGGAGCTGTTTTTT. The variable domain in full, with the rest retrieved from reference TRBV7-2 and TRBJ2-2, is GAGVSQSPSNKVTEKGKDVELRCDPISGHTALYWYRQSLGQGLEFLIYFQGNSAPDKSGLPSDRFSAERTGGSVSTLTIQRTQQEDSAVYLCASSSVGQGSGELFFGEGSRLTVL.

This clonotype was counted only a few times. The V gene is TRBV19, the J gene TRBJ2-1, with no clear D. The CDR3 runs 14 residues. Trimming removed 1 base at V and 4 bases at J, with 8 bases between. CDR1 and CDR2 from the germline V gene are LNHDA and SQIVND (reference sequence). CDR3 in amino acids: CASSIGGYYNEQFF. In nucleotides, the CDR3 is TGTGCCAGTAGTATAGGGGGTTATTACAATGAGCAGTTCTTC.

V and J are TRBV7-2 and TRBJ1-4, with D unresolved. Germline V gene data show CDR1 as SGHTA and CDR2 as FQGNSA. V gave up 4 bases and J gave up 3 bases, with 15 bases separating them. The CDR3 has 16 residues. The CDR3 nucleotides are TGTGCCAGCAGCTCTAGGGCCGGCGGGGCTAATGAAAAACTGTTTTTT. Amino acids: CASSSRAGGANEKLFF.